Presented here are 13 T cell receptor beta chains from one specimen sequenced in a study of OX40 agonist ivuxolimab in advanced cancers. Generated by immunoSEQ multiplex PCR, the TCRdb table keeps only in-frame clones and is missing some. Of around 55,000 clones in the sample, 77% were seen once. This specimen was CD4+ or CD8+ T cells sorted from blood, taken in a trial of the OX40 agonist ivuxolimab. The source is an adult with an advanced solid tumor such as melanoma, head and neck, liver or kidney cancer.

This sequence joins TRBV5-4 and TRBJ1-4; D gene ambiguous. CDR3 length equals 14 residues. V was pared by 7 bases and J by 0 bases, with 10 bases between. CDR1 is SGHNT, CDR2 YYREEE, per germline (reference sequence). CDR3 amino acids: CASQGRTTNEKLFF. As DNA, the CDR3 is TGTGCCAGCCAAGGGAGGACAACTAATGAAAAACTGTTTTTT.

The CDR3, as DNA: TGTGCCAGCAGGGACAGGGGGGGTCGGACTGAAGCTTTCTTT. This encodes CASRDRGGRTEAFF. The J gene is TRBJ1-1, the V gene TRBV6-6; 10 bases line up with TRBD1. CDR3 length: 14 amino acids. The germline V gene encodes CDR1 MNHNY and CDR2 SVGAGI (reference sequence). V lost 6 bases, J lost 5 bases, and 6 bases stayed unmatched.

The rearrangement links TRBV5-6 to TRBJ1-4; no clear D gene. CDR1 and CDR2 (germline): SGHDT, YYEEEE. The CDR3 is made up of 14 amino acids. V lost 0 bases and J 3 bases, leaving 6 bases between the germline ends. Here the CDR3 DNA reads TGTGCCAGCAGCTTGGCTGATCCTAATGAAAAACTGTTTTTT. Its translation: CASSLADPNEKLFF.

The rearrangement uses TRBV7-6 and TRBJ1-1; D remains ambiguous. The V and J ends lost 1 base and 2 bases respectively, with 8 bases between them. CDR1 is SGHVS and CDR2 is FNYEAQ in the germline V gene. The CDR3 is 14 residues long. The CDR3 here is CASSLVSGNTEAFF. The CDR3 nucleotides are TGTGCCAGCAGCTTAGTATCCGGAAACACTGAAGCTTTCTTT. The full variable domain, with the rest looked up from reference TRBV7-6 and TRBJ1-1, is GAGVSQSPRYKVTKRGQDVALRCDPISGHVSLYWYRQALGQGPEFLTYFNYEAQQDKSGLPNDRFSAERPEGSISTLTIQRTEQRDSAMYRCASSLVSGNTEAFFGQGTRLTVV.

The chain carries TRBV5-1 and TRBJ1-1, with D unresolved. CDR1 SGHRS and CDR2 YFSETQ come from the germline V gene. V was trimmed by 3 bases and J by 1 base, leaving 13 bases between them. The CDR3 totals 15 residues. CDR3 loop: CASSSSESQNTEAFF. For the CDR3, the DNA is TGCGCCAGCAGCTCTAGCGAGTCCCAGAACACTGAAGCTTTCTTT.

This chain joins TRBV12-5 and TRBJ2-1; 7 positions match TRBD2. V lost 6 bases and J lost 3; bases outside the gene matches: 2. The CDR3 spans 13 residues. Germline V CDR1 and CDR2: LGHNT, FRNRAP. The CDR3 loop is CASGVAGYNEQFF. CDR3 bases: TGTGCTAGTGGGGTAGCGGGCTACAATGAGCAGTTCTTC. The whole variable domain, filled in from reference TRBV12-5 and TRBJ2-1, reads DARVTQTPRHKVTEMGQEVTMRCQPILGHNTVFWYRQTMMQGLELLAYFRNRAPLDDSGMPKDRFSAEMPDATLATLKIQPSEPRDSAVYFCASGVAGYNEQFFGPGTRLTVL.

This clone has a handful of counts. The chain combines TRBV5-1 with TRBJ2-5; TRBD1 matches at 8 bases. With V trimmed by 0 bases and J by 4 bases, 2 bases remained unmatched. Per germline, CDR1 SGHRS and CDR2 YFSETQ. This CDR3 is built from 14 residues. In DNA form, the CDR3 reads TGCGCCAGCAGCTTGGCCGGACAGGGAGAGACCCAGTACTTC. This codes for CASSLAGQGETQYF.

This clone has a handful of counts. The chain recombines TRBV5-1 with TRBJ1-2; TRBD1 matches at 10 bases. Germline V CDR1 and CDR2: SGHRS, YFSETQ. The CDR3 runs 13 residues. The J segment lost 7 bases and the V segment lost 3 bases, leaving 3 bases of the junction unmatched. CDR3 sequence reads: CASSSGQGSGYTF. The CDR3 DNA follows: TGCGCCAGCAGCTCGGGACAGGGGTCTGGCTACACCTTC.

This chain uses TRBV7-2 with TRBJ2-7, with D tentatively TRBD1 (6 bases). The CDR3 has 13 amino acids. The germline V and J ends were trimmed by 5 bases and 6 bases, with 14 bases remaining between them. In germline, CDR1 is SGHTA, CDR2 FQGNSA. CDR3 amino acids: CASSPFTGPEQYF. The CDR3 DNA follows: TGTGCCAGCAGCCCGTTCACAGGGCCCGAGCAGTACTTC.

The chain has TRBV7-2 and TRBJ2-5; 11 nucleotides match TRBD2. Looked up from germline, CDR1 is SGHTA and CDR2 is FQGNSA. The CDR3 length is 15 residues. With 4 bases clipped from V and 5 bases from J, the junction kept 6 bases outside the gene matches. The CDR3 sequence: CASSSFSGGAETQYF. CDR3 bases: TGTGCCAGCAGCTCATTTAGCGGGGGGGCGGAGACCCAGTACTTC.

This clone was detected only once. This same CDR3 is encoded by further DNA sequences in the sample. The rearrangement joins TRBV5-6 to TRBJ2-7; the D gene could be TRBD1 or TRBD2 (5 bases each). Germline-derived CDR1 and CDR2 are SGHDT and YYEEEE. The CDR3 extends over 15 amino acids. The V gene lost 0 bases and the J gene lost 5 bases, with 15 bases spanning the gap. CDR3 sequence: CASSLGGTGRDEQYF. For the CDR3, the DNA is TGTGCCAGCAGCTTGGGGGGGACGGGAAGGGACGAGCAGTACTTC.

The CDR3 DNA reads as TGTGCCAGCAGCTTAGCGGGGCCAAAAAACGGGGAGCTGTTTTTT. This codes for CASSLAGPKNGELFF. This chain uses TRBV7-2 with TRBJ2-2; tentatively, D is TRBD1 (5 bases). CDR1 is SGHTA, CDR2 FQGNSA, per germline. The CDR3 is made up of 15 amino acids. Trimming shortened V by 0 bases and J by 7 bases, and 12 bases separated the two germline ends.

V is TRBV7-7 and J is TRBJ2-1; 10 bases are a match to TRBD2. Germline CDR1 is SSHAT and CDR2 is FNYEAQ (reference sequence). The CDR3 loop spans 15 amino acids. The trim removed 5 bases at V and 8 bases at J, leaving 9 bases unmatched. DNA for the CDR3: TGTGCCAGCAGCCCTAAGCCCCTAGCGGGGGATGAGCAGTTCTTC. It specifies CASSPKPLAGDEQFF.